This T cell receptor (beta chain) was retrieved from a study of T cells in Graves' hyperthyroidism and ophthalmopathy. Findings and limits, study-wide: Onset of ophthalmopathy came a median around 7.1 months after the model predicted it.

The CDR3 has 13 amino acids. From germline, CDR1 is SGHRS and CDR2 YFSETQ. Trimming took off 4 bases at V and 6 bases at J, with 14 bases between the two ends. This clonotype has more than one count but fewer than ten. Its antigen is not identified. Template material for amplifying TCR beta CDR3 regions consisted of RNA transcripts. The TCR CDR3 first-round RT-PCR relied on the HTBI primer set. TCRdb reprocessed the multiplex PCR reads via MiXCR and lists one record per CDR3 protein. The sample contains about 640,000 distinct CDR3 sequences, around 20% of which appear only once. Sequencing was done on a sample of blood. The chain employs TRBV5-1 and TRBJ2-7, with D perhaps TRBD2 (7 bases). The clonotype comes from a man aged 25 to 45 with Graves' ophthalmopathy. The CDR3, as DNA: TGCGCCAGCAGCCTGAGGGGGGGAACCGAGCAGTACTTC. Translated, it gives CASSLRGGTEQYF.